Sequencing of this T cell receptor (beta chain) was carried out in a study of Graves' ophthalmopathy and Graves' hyperthyroidism. Per germline, CDR1 SQVTM and CDR2 ANQGSEA. The CDR3 totals 13 residues. Scientists amplified the TCR beta CDR3 regions from RNA transcripts. The first round was an RT-PCR with HTBI primers, and the second round was a multiplex PCR. TCRdb itself ran the multiplex PCR reads through MiXCR, one entry per CDR3 protein. The table records about 740,000 distinct CDR3 sequences, about 44% of them present only once. The receptor comes from an adult man with Graves' ophthalmopathy. Sequenced: peripheral blood. The chain is built from TRBV29-1 and TRBJ1-5; possible D gene TRBD1, 5 bases. The CDR3 is CSAPHRSNQPQHF. The CDR3, as DNA: TGCAGTGCTCCCCACAGGAGCAATCAGCCCCAGCATTTT.